These 20 T cell receptor beta chains were sequenced from one sample in a study of cytomegalovirus exposure and HLA in healthy donors. The PCR contained 60 Vbeta and 13 Jbeta primers. The table came from immunoSEQ multiplex PCR; TCRdb's copy has only in-frame clones and leaves some out. The repertoire holds approximately 130,000 clones, roughly 84% seen once, with 1.2% in the top ten. The material sequenced was PBMCs. These receptor sequences come from a girl under 10 years old in good health and CMV-seronegative.

The J gene is TRBJ1-5, the V gene TRBV6-5, with TRBD1 identical over 8 bases. Per germline, CDR1 MNHEY and CDR2 SVGAGI. Germline trimming cut 5 bases from V and 7 bases from J; bases unmatched to any gene: 7. The CDR3 is made up of 14 amino acids. CDR3 amino acids: CASSQRQGWQPQHF. The CDR3 DNA reads as TGTGCCAGCAGTCAACGACAGGGGTGGCAGCCCCAGCATTTT.

This chain joins TRBV7-2 and TRBJ2-3; the D gene is possibly TRBD2 (6 bases). The CDR3 runs to 15 residues. Germline assignment: CDR1 SGHTA and CDR2 FQGNSA. V was trimmed by 6 bases and J by 2 bases, leaving 15 bases between them. The DNA for the CDR3 is TGTGCCAGCAGTCAGGCATGGGACTTCACAGATACGCAGTATTTT. Its protein product is CASSQAWDFTDTQYF.

A note on this clone: The junction shows a germline mismatch at one end, possibly a read error. The V call is TRBV6-6, the J call TRBJ1-2, with a weak D call TRBD1 (6 bases). The CDR3 is made up of 11 amino acids. The V gene's germline CDR1 is MNHNY and CDR2 SVGAGI (reference sequence). The CDR3: CASSYSQGRLF. DNA of the CDR3: TGTGCCAGCAGTTACTCACAGGGTCGGCTCTTC.

This clone was seen a single time. This sequence joins TRBV5-1 and TRBJ1-4; D call uncertain. This CDR3 contains 15 residues. With 0 bases removed from V and 4 bases from J, the gap between germline ends came to 10 bases. The germline V gene has CDR1 SGHRS and CDR2 YFSETQ. This chain's CDR3 is CASSLAAGYNEKLFF. CDR3 sequence (DNA): TGCGCCAGCAGCTTGGCGGCAGGCTATAATGAAAAACTGTTTTTT.

The J gene is TRBJ2-2, the V gene TRBV5-6; TRBD2 might be the D (6 bases). CDR1 and CDR2 (germline): SGHDT, YYEEEE. V was cut by 2 bases and J by 10 bases, with 21 bases left in between. This CDR3 is built from 16 residues. The CDR3 loop reads CASSLTPGLLREELFF. The DNA of the CDR3 is TGTGCCAGCAGCTTAACCCCGGGACTCCTAAGGGAGGAGCTGTTTTTT.

V and J are TRBV7-6 and TRBJ2-2; 8 nucleotides match TRBD2. V lost 6 bases to trimming and J lost 5 bases; unmatched junction nucleotides: 8. In germline, CDR1 is SGHVS, CDR2 FNYEAQ. This CDR3 is built from 15 residues. The CDR3 DNA sequence: TGTGCCAGCAGATTTGGACTAGCTGGGACCGGGGAGCTGTTTTTT. Protein sequence: CASRFGLAGTGELFF. The whole variable domain, remainder taken from reference TRBV7-6 and TRBJ2-2, is GAGVSQSPRYKVTKRGQDVALRCDPISGHVSLYWYRQALGQGPEFLTYFNYEAQQDKSGLPNDRFSAERPEGSISTLTIQRTEQRDSAMYRCASRFGLAGTGELFFGEGSRLTVL.

This chain joins TRBV6-5 and TRBJ2-7, with 7 bases aligning to TRBD2. In germline, CDR1 is MNHEY, CDR2 SVGAGI. V trimming: 4 bases; J trimming: 0 bases; junction bases outside the gene matches: 6. The CDR3 consists of 15 residues. The CDR3 loop is CASSLGGMSSYEQYF. The CDR3 coding sequence is TGTGCCAGCAGTTTGGGGGGGATGAGCTCCTACGAGCAGTACTTC.

The chain combines TRBV7-8 with TRBJ2-3; 15 bases fit TRBD2. Per germline, CDR1 SGHVS and CDR2 FQNEAQ. The CDR3 loop spans 19 amino acids. Unmatched junction bases numbered 10, after V lost 5 bases and J lost 1 base. The DNA of the CDR3 is TGTGCCAGCAGCGAGGGGACTAGCGGGAGGAGGGTCCGCACAGATACGCAGTATTTT. Protein sequence: CASSEGTSGRRVRTDTQYF.

The CDR3 protein is CASSPPARNEQFF. For the CDR3, the DNA is TGTGCCAGCAGTCCTCCCGCCAGGAATGAGCAGTTCTTC. This sequence joins TRBV27 and TRBJ2-1, with D unresolved. This CDR3 region has 13 residues. V was trimmed by 5 bases and J by 7 bases, leaving 12 bases between them. Germline loops: CDR1 MNHEY, CDR2 SMNVEV (reference sequence).

The rearrangement uses TRBV15 and TRBJ2-5; possible D gene TRBD2, 6 bases. Germline V gene data show CDR1 as LNHNV and CDR2 as YYDKDF (reference sequence). The V end was cut by 5 bases, the J end by 1 base, with 17 bases between. This CDR3 region has 16 residues. As DNA, the CDR3 is TGTGCCACCAGCGGCCTGGGAGGTGCAGCCCAAGAGACCCAGTACTTC. It encodes CATSGLGGAAQETQYF.

The V call is TRBV5-1, the J call TRBJ1-1; a weak D match, TRBD1 (6 bases). V was pared by 4 bases and J by 2 bases, with 15 bases between. The germline CDR1 and CDR2 sequences are SGHRS and YFSETQ. This CDR3 has 15 residues. CDR3: CASSGNAGVNTEAFF. The CDR3 nucleotides read TGCGCCAGCAGCGGAAACGCAGGGGTCAACACTGAAGCTTTCTTT.

The chain joins TRBV30 to TRBJ2-7, with 7 bases that match TRBD2. The trim removed 3 bases at V and 5 bases at J, leaving 10 bases unmatched. The length of the CDR3 is 14 residues. Germline lookup yields CDR1 GTSNPN and CDR2 SVGIG (reference sequence). CDR3 DNA sequence: TGTGCCTGGAGCCTCGCCGCCGGGGGGAACGAGCAGTACTTC. This translates into CAWSLAAGGNEQYF.

The genes are TRBV7-9 and TRBJ2-3; 9 bases fit TRBD2. The trim removed 3 bases at V and 5 bases at J, leaving 9 bases unmatched. The germline CDR1 and CDR2 sequences are SEHNR and FQNEAQ (reference sequence). CDR3 length equals 16 residues. In DNA form, the CDR3 reads TGTGCCAGCAGCTTGAGAGCGGGGGGCACCGGAGATACGCAGTATTTT. It is translated as CASSLRAGGTGDTQYF.

The chain carries TRBV7-9 and TRBJ2-5; TRBD2 is a possible D gene (6 bases). The closer fit of TRBJ2-7 to the DNA end suggests the J call may be wrong. Germline assignment: CDR1 SEHNR and CDR2 FQNEAQ (reference sequence). The CDR3 runs to 14 residues. The CDR3 here is CASSLASDSYEQYF. The CDR3 DNA sequence: TGTGCCAGCAGCTTGGCTAGCGACTCCTACGAGCAGTACTTC.

The table lists this clone with a few counts. The rearrangement uses TRBV6-6 and TRBJ1-1; 8 bases align to TRBD1. CDR1 is MNHNY and CDR2 is SVGAGI in the germline V gene (reference sequence). CDR3 length equals 15 residues. With V trimmed by 6 bases and J by 11 bases, 17 bases remained unmatched. The CDR3 is CASSYSGGAVLSAFF. DNA of the CDR3: TGTGCCAGCAGCTATTCAGGGGGCGCTGTATTGAGTGCTTTCTTT.

This chain links TRBV5-1 with TRBJ1-5; D remains unclear. Germline V gene lookup returns CDR1 SGHRS and CDR2 YFSETQ. The CDR3 is 15 residues long. The V end lost 0 bases, the J end lost 4 bases, and 11 bases lay between the germline ends. The chain's CDR3 is CASSLGTAQNQPQHF. The CDR3 nucleotides are TGCGCCAGCAGCTTGGGCACAGCCCAGAATCAGCCCCAGCATTTT.

This clone was recorded a few times. The genes are TRBV18 and TRBJ2-6; tentative D call: TRBD1 (6 bases). Germline values: CDR1 KGHSH, CDR2 LQKENI. CDR3 length equals 17 residues. V was clipped by 1 base and J by 3 bases, with 13 bases between them. The CDR3 loop is CASSPLGQRVGANVLTF. The CDR3 DNA reads TGTGCCAGCTCACCACTAGGACAGAGGGTTGGGGCCAACGTCCTGACTTTC.

The V gene is TRBV9, the J gene TRBJ2-1, with no clear D. This CDR3 region has 13 residues. Germline loops: CDR1 SGDLS, CDR2 YYNGEE. Trimming removed 0 bases from V and 6 bases from J, with 7 bases in between. The CDR3 spells CASSVGLLNEQFF. The CDR3 region has the DNA TGTGCCAGCAGCGTAGGGTTACTCAATGAGCAGTTCTTC.

The chain combines TRBV5-6 with TRBJ1-2; possibly TRBD1 for D (6 bases). CDR1 and CDR2 (germline): SGHDT, YYEEEE. CDR3 length: 14 residues. V was trimmed by 3 bases and J by 4 bases, leaving 13 bases between them. The CDR3: CASSSDRLLYGYTF. For the CDR3, the DNA is TGTGCCAGCAGCTCGGACAGACTTCTCTATGGCTACACCTTC.

The CDR3 nucleotides read TGTGCCAGCAGCGCCTTGACAGGGTACAGCGAAAAACTGTTTTTT. Translating it yields CASSALTGYSEKLFF. The chain couples TRBV9 to TRBJ1-4; 7 positions agree with TRBD1. The CDR3 runs 15 residues. The V gene's germline CDR1 is SGDLS and CDR2 YYNGEE. V lost 3 bases to trimming and J lost 8 bases; unmatched junction nucleotides: 10.